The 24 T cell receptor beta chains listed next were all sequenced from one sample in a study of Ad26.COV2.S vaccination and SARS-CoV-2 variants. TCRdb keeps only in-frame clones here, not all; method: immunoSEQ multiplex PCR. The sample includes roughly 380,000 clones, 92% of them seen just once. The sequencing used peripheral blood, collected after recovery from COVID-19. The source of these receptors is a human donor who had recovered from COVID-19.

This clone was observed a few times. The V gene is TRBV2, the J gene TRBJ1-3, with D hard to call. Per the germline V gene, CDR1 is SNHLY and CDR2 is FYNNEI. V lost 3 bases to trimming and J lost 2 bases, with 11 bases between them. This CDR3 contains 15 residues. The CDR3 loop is CASSDEGDAGNTIYF. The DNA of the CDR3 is TGTGCCAGCAGTGACGAGGGAGATGCTGGAAACACCATATATTTT. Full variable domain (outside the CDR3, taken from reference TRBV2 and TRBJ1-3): EPEVTQTPSHQVTQMGQEVILRCVPISNHLYFYWYRQILGQKVEFLVSFYNNEISEKSEIFDDQFSVERPDGSNFTLKIRSTKLEDSAMYFCASSDEGDAGNTIYFGEGSWLTVV.

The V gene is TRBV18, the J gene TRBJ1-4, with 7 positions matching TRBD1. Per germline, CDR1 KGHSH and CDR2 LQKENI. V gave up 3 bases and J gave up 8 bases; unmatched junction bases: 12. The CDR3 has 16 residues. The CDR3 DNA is TGTGCCAGCTCACCCCGAAGGACAGGAGGCGACGAAAAACTGTTTTTT. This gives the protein CASSPRRTGGDEKLFF.

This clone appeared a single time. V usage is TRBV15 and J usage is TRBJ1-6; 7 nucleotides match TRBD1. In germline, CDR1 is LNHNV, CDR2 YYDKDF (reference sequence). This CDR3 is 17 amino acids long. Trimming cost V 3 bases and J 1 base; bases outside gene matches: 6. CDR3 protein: CATSRTGRPSYNSPLHF. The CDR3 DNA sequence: TGTGCCACCAGCAGGACAGGGAGGCCTTCCTATAATTCACCCCTCCACTTT.

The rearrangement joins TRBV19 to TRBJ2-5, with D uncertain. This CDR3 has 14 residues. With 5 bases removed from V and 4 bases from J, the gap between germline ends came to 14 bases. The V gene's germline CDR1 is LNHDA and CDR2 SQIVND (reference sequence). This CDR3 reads CASSARPAGETQYF. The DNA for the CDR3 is TGTGCCAGTAGTGCCCGACCTGCAGGAGAGACCCAGTACTTC.

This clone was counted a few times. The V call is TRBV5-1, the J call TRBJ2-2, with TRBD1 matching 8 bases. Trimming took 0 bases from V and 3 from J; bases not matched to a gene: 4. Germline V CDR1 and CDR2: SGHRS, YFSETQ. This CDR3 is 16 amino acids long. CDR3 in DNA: TGCGCCAGCAGCTTGGATGGACAGGGCTACACCGGGGAGCTGTTTTTT. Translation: CASSLDGQGYTGELFF.

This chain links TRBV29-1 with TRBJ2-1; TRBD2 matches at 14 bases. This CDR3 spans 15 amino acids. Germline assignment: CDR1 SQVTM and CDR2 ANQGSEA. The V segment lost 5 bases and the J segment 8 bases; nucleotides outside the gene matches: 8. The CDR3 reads CSVRFGTSGGHEQFF. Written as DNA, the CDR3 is TGCAGCGTTCGCTTCGGGACTAGCGGGGGCCATGAGCAGTTCTTC.

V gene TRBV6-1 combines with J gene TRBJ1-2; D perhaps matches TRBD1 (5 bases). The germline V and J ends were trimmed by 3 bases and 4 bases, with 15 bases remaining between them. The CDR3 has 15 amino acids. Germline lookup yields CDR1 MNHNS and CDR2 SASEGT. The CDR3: CASSEAQGSPYGYTF. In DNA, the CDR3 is TGTGCCAGCAGTGAGGCCCAGGGATCCCCCTATGGCTACACCTTC.

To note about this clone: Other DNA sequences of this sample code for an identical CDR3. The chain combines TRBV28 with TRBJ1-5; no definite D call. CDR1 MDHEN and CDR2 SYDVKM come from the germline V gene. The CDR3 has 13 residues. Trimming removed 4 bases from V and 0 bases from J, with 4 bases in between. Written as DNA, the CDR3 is TGTGCCAGCAGTTCGTATAGCAATCAGCCCCAGCATTTT. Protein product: CASSSYSNQPQHF.

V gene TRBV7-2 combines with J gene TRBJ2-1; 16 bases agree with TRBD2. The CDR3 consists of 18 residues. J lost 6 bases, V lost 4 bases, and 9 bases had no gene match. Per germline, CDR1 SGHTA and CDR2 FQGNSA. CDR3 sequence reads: CASSYVPGLAGGPNEQFF. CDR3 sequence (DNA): TGTGCCAGCAGCTACGTCCCGGGACTAGCGGGGGGGCCCAATGAGCAGTTCTTC.

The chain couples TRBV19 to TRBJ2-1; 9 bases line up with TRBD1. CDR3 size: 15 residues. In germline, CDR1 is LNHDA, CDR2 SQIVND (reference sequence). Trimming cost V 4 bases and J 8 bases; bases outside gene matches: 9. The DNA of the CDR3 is TGTGCCAGTAGTACCGGACAGGGGTCAGGGGATGAGCAGTTCTTC. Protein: CASSTGQGSGDEQFF.

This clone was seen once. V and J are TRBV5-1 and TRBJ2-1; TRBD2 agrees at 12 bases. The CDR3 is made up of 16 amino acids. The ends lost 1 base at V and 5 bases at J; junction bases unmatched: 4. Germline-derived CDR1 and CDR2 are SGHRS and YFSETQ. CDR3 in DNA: TGCGCCAGCAGCTTGTCTCTAGCGGGGGGGAACAATGAGCAGTTCTTC. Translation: CASSLSLAGGNNEQFF.

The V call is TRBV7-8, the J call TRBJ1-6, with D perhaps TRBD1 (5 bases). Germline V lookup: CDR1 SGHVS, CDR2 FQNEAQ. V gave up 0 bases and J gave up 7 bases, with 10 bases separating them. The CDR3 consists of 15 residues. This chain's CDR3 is CASSLATATNSPLHF. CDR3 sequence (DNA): TGTGCCAGCAGCTTAGCGACAGCGACCAATTCACCCCTCCACTTT.

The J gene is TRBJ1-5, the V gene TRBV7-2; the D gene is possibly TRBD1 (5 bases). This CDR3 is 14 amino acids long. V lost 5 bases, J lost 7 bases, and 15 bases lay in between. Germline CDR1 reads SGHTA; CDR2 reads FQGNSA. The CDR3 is CASSAGTAHQPQHF. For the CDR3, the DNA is TGTGCCAGCAGCGCCGGGACCGCCCACCAGCCCCAGCATTTT.

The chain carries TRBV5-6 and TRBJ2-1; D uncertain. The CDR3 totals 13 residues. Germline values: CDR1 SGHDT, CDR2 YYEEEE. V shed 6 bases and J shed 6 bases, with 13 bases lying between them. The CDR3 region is CASNPNPSNEQFF. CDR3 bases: TGTGCCAGCAACCCAAACCCTAGCAATGAGCAGTTCTTC.

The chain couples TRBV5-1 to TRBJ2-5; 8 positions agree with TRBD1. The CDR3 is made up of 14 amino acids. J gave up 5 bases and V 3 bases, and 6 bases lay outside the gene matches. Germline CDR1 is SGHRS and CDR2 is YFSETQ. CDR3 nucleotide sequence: TGCGCCAGCAGCTCGGGACAGGTCGACGAGACCCAGTACTTC. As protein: CASSSGQVDETQYF.

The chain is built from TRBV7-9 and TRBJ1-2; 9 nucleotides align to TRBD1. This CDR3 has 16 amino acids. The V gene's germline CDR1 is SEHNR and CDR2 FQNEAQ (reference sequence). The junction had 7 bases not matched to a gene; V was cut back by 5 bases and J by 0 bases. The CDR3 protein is CASSRTGERANYGYTF. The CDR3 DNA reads TGTGCCAGCAGCCGGACAGGGGAAAGGGCTAACTATGGCTACACCTTC. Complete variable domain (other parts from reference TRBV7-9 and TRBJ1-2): DTGVSQNPRHKITKRGQNVTFRCDPISEHNRLYWYRQTLGQGPEFLTYFQNEAQLEKSRLLSDRFSAERPKGSFSTLEIQRTEQGDSAMYLCASSRTGERANYGYTFGSGTRLTVV.

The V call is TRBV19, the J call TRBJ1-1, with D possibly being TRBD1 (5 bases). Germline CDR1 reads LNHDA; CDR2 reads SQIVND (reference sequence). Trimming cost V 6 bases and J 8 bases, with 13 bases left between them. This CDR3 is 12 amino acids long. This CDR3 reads CASRGLYREAFF. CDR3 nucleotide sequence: TGTGCCAGTAGGGGACTTTACCGCGAAGCTTTCTTT.

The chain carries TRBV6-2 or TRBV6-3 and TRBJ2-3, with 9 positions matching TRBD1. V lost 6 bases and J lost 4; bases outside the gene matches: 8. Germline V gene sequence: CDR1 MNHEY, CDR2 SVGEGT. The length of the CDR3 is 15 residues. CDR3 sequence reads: CASSPGQGFADTQYF. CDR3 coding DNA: TGTGCCAGCAGCCCTGGACAGGGGTTCGCAGATACGCAGTATTTT.

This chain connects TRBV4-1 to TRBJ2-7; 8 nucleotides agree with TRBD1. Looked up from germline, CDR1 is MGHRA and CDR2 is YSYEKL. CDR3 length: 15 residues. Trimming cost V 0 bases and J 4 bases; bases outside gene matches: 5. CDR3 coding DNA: TGCGCCAGCAGCCAAGATTCGGGACAGGATTACGAGCAGTACTTC. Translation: CASSQDSGQDYEQYF.

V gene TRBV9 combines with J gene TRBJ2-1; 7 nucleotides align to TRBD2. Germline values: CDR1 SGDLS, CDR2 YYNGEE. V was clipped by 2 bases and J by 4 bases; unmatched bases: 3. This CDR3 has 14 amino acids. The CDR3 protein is CASSVGSGYNEQFF. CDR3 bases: TGTGCCAGCAGCGTTGGTAGCGGGTACAATGAGCAGTTCTTC.

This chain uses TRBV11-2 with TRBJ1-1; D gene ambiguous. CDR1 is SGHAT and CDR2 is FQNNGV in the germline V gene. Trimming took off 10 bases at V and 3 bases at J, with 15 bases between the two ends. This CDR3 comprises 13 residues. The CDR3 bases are TGTGCCACCTTAAATATGGAGCACACTGAAGCTTTCTTT. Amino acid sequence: CATLNMEHTEAFF.

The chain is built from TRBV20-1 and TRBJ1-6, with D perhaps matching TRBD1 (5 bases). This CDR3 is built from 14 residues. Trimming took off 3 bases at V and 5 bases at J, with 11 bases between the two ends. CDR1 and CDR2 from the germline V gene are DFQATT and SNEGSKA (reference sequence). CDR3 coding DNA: TGCAGTGCTAGTATCGGGACGGATAATTCACCCCTCCACTTT. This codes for CSASIGTDNSPLHF.

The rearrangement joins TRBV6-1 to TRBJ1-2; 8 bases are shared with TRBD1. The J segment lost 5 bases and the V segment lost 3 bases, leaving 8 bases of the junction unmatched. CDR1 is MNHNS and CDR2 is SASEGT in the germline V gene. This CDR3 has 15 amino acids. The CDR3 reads CASSDPDRASYGYTF. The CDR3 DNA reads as TGTGCCAGCAGTGACCCGGACAGGGCTAGTTATGGCTACACCTTC.

CDR3 in amino acids: CASSLRGRGEKLFF. The CDR3 DNA reads TGTGCCAGCAGTCTCAGGGGGCGCGGTGAAAAACTGTTTTTT. The chain employs TRBV6-5 and TRBJ1-4; 8 bases are a match to TRBD1. This CDR3 is built from 14 residues. CDR1 and CDR2 (germline): MNHEY, SVGAGI. The V and J ends lost 5 bases and 7 bases, in that order; junction bases with no gene match: 6.